Presented here are 13 T cell receptor beta chains from one specimen sequenced in a study of shared clonotypes between healthy human individuals. Data came from immunoSEQ multiplex PCR; TCRdb stores just in-frame clones and leaves some out. The table includes some 2 million clones, around 95% detected once. The sample consisted of naive CD4+ T cells sorted from blood. Sample subset: CD45RA+ positively selected. These receptors all come from a man between 18 and 35 years old in good health.

The chain links TRBV6-5 to TRBJ2-7; D possibly corresponds to TRBD2 (5 bases). Germline CDR1 MNHEY, CDR2 SVGAGI. The ends were cut back, 4 bases at V and 3 bases at J, with 16 bases in the middle. The length of the CDR3 is 15 residues. CDR3 loop: CASSFGPRESYEQYF. The CDR3 DNA reads as TGTGCCAGCAGTTTCGGCCCCCGGGAAAGCTACGAGCAGTACTTC.

This sequence joins TRBV7-3 and TRBJ2-1; maybe TRBD1 (6 bases). From germline, CDR1 is SGHTA and CDR2 FQGTGA. The CDR3 covers 13 residues. V lost 4 bases, J lost 4 bases, and 8 bases lay in between. The CDR3 region is CASSSQGYNEQFF. In nucleotides, the CDR3 is TGTGCCAGCAGCTCACAGGGTTACAATGAGCAGTTCTTC.

The CDR3 here is CASRTSGMYQETQYF. The CDR3 DNA reads as TGTGCCAGCCGGACTAGCGGGATGTACCAAGAGACCCAGTACTTC. J is TRBJ2-5 and V is TRBV6-5; 12 bases align to TRBD2. The CDR3 contains 15 residues. With 8 bases clipped from V and 0 bases from J, the junction kept 4 bases outside the gene matches. CDR1 and CDR2 from the germline V gene are MNHEY and SVGAGI.

Only one count was recorded for this clone. This chain uses TRBV5-4 with TRBJ1-2, with a possible D match to TRBD1 (6 bases). The CDR3 extends over 13 amino acids. The V and J ends lost 0 bases and 8 bases respectively, with 11 bases between them. Germline assignment: CDR1 SGHNT and CDR2 YYREEE (reference sequence). The CDR3 reads CASSLDRANGYTF. As DNA, the CDR3 is TGTGCCAGCAGCTTGGACAGGGCAAACGGCTACACCTTC.

The rearrangement uses TRBV14 and TRBJ2-5; D might be TRBD1 (6 bases). Germline V gene sequence: CDR1 SGHDN, CDR2 FVKESK. The length of the CDR3 is 15 residues. With 4 bases removed from V and 8 bases from J, the gap between germline ends came to 20 bases. The CDR3 loop reads CASSRGGGKGETQYF. The CDR3 nucleotides are TGTGCCAGCAGCCGTGGTGGTGGAAAGGGGGAAACCCAGTACTTC.

As to this clone: The sample has other DNA sequences that encode this CDR3 too. The chain joins TRBV4-1 to TRBJ2-2; 8 nucleotides line up with TRBD1. Germline trimming cut 0 bases from V and 3 bases from J; bases unmatched to any gene: 0. Germline CDR1 reads MGHRA; CDR2 reads YSYEKL. CDR3 length: 15 amino acids. CDR3 DNA sequence: TGCGCCAGCAGCCAAGAGACAGGGGACACCGGGGAGCTGTTTTTT. Protein sequence: CASSQETGDTGELFF.

The chain recombines TRBV2 with TRBJ1-5, with no clear D. The V end lost 4 bases, the J end lost 4 bases, and 8 bases lay between the germline ends. The length of the CDR3 is 13 residues. Germline V lookup: CDR1 SNHLY, CDR2 FYNNEI. Written as DNA, the CDR3 is TGTGCCAGCAGTGCGGTCCGGAATCAGCCCCAGCATTTT. It codes for CASSAVRNQPQHF.

The J gene is TRBJ2-7, the V gene TRBV5-1; TRBD2 might be the D (5 bases). Trimming took 0 bases from V and 5 from J, leaving 18 bases between them. This CDR3 contains 16 residues. Per the germline V gene, CDR1 is SGHRS and CDR2 is YFSETQ. CDR3 sequence reads: CASSLGVRESTDEQYF. CDR3 bases: TGCGCCAGCAGCTTGGGGGTACGGGAATCTACCGACGAGCAGTACTTC.

The genes are TRBV5-1 and TRBJ2-7; a possible D gene is TRBD1 (5 bases). V was pared by 3 bases and J by 4 bases, with 8 bases between. The CDR3 is 12 residues long. In germline, CDR1 is SGHRS, CDR2 YFSETQ. CDR3 nucleotide sequence: TGCGCCAGCAGCTCCCGACAGTACGAGCAGTACTTC. It encodes CASSSRQYEQYF. Using reference TRBV5-1 and TRBJ2-7 for the parts outside the CDR3, the full variable domain is KAGVTQTPRYLIKTRGQQVTLSCSPISGHRSVSWYQQTPGQGLQFLFEYFSETQRNKGNFPGRFSGRQFSNSRSEMNVSTLELGDSALYLCASSSRQYEQYFGPGTRLTVT.

This clone was counted a single time. The chain has TRBV6-1 and TRBJ2-3; D is possibly TRBD2 (6 bases). The V end lost 3 bases, the J end lost 0 bases, and 13 bases lay between the germline ends. CDR3 length: 16 amino acids. Per the germline V gene, CDR1 is MNHNS and CDR2 is SASEGT. Here the CDR3 DNA reads TGTGCCAGCAGTGATGCGGGACGATCTAGCACAGATACGCAGTATTTT. Translation: CASSDAGRSSTDTQYF.

The CDR3: CASSAGLAGTSREQYF. CDR3 sequence (DNA): TGTGCCAGCAGCGCGGGACTAGCGGGCACTTCTCGCGAGCAGTACTTC. The chain has TRBV9 and TRBJ2-7; TRBD2 agrees at 12 bases. Trimming removed 3 bases from V and 6 bases from J; junction bases left unmatched: 10. The germline gives CDR1 SGDLS, CDR2 YYNGEE. The CDR3 has 16 residues.

J is TRBJ2-7 and V is TRBV5-6; 9 nucleotides align to TRBD1. V lost 5 bases, J lost 5 bases, and 2 bases stayed unmatched. There are 12 residues in the CDR3. CDR1 is SGHDT, CDR2 YYEEEE, per germline. CDR3 bases: TGTGCCAGCAGTTACAGGGGGCACGAGCAGTACTTC. It codes for CASSYRGHEQYF.

The chain joins TRBV7-6 to TRBJ1-3; 7 nucleotides line up with TRBD1. After removal of 2 bases from V and 0 bases from J, the junction contained 7 bases not matched to a gene. This CDR3 is 17 amino acids long. Looked up from germline, CDR1 is SGHVS and CDR2 is FNYEAQ. CDR3 DNA sequence: TGTGCCAGCAGCTTAAATTCGGGACAGAGCTCTGGAAACACCATATATTTT. Translation: CASSLNSGQSSGNTIYF.